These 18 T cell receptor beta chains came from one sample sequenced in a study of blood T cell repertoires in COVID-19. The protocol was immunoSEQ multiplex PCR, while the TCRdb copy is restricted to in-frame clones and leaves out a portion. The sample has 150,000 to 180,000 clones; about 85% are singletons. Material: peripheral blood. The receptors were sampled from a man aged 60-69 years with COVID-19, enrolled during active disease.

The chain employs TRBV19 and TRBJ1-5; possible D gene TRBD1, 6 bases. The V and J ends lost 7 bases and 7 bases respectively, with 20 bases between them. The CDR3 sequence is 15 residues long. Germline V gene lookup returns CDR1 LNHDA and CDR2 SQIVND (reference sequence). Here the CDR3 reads CASTPGQLSHQPQHF. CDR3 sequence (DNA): TGTGCCAGTACCCCTGGACAGCTATCTCACCAGCCCCAGCATTTT.

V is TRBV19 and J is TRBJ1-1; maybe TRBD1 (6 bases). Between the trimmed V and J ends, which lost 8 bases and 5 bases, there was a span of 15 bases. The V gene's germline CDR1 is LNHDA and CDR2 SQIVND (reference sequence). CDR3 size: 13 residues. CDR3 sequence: CASFDRRKTEAFF. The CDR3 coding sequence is TGTGCCAGTTTCGACAGGAGAAAAACTGAAGCTTTCTTT.

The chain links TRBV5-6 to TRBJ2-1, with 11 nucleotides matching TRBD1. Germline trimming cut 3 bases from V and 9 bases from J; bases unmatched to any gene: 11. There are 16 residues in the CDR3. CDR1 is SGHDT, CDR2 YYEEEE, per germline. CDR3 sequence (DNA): TGTGCCAGCAGCTCGGCTTTTAGGACAGGGGGCGGTGAGCAGTTCTTC. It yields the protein CASSSAFRTGGGEQFF.

The DNA for the CDR3 is TGTGCCAGCAGCAAAAAGGGGTTCGTTTCTGGCGCGGGGGGGAATGAGCAGTTCTTC. Encoded protein: CASSKKGFVSGAGGNEQFF. V is TRBV21-1 and J is TRBJ2-1; TRBD2 is the table's D call, not checked against the DNA. TRBV21-1 is an annotated pseudogene. CDR3 length: 19 amino acids.

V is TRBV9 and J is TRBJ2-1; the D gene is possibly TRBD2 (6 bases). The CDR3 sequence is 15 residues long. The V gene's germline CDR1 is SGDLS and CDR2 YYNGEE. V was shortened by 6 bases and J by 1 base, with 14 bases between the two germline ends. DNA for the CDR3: TGTGCCAGCACCAAATCCGCGGGGTCCTACAATGAGCAGTTCTTC. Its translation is CASTKSAGSYNEQFF.

The CDR3 sequence: CSVERGVRNTEAFF. The CDR3 DNA reads TGCAGCGTTGAACGGGGGGTTCGGAACACTGAAGCTTTCTTT. V and J are TRBV29-1 and TRBJ1-1; maybe TRBD1 (5 bases). Deletions cut 2 bases from V and 1 base from J, with 11 bases between. CDR3 length: 14 residues. Germline CDR1 SQVTM, CDR2 ANQGSEA. Variable domain in full (rest from reference TRBV29-1 and TRBJ1-1): SAVISQKPSRDICQRGTSLTIQCQVDSQVTMMFWYRQQPGQSLTLIATANQGSEATYESGFVIDKFPISRPNLTFSTLTVSNMSPEDSSIYLCSVERGVRNTEAFFGQGTRLTVV.

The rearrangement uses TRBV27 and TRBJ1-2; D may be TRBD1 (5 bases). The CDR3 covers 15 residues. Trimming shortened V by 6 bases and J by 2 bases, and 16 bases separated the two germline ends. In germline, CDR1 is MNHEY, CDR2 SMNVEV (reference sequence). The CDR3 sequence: CASRPLSGGNYGYTF. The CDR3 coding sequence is TGTGCCAGCAGACCTCTGAGTGGGGGGAACTATGGCTACACCTTC.

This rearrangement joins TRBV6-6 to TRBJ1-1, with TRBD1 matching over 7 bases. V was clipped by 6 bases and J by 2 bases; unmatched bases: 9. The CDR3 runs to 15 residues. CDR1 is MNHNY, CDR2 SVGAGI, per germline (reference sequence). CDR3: CASSRHGGGNTEAFF. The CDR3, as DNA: TGTGCCAGCAGCCGCCACGGAGGGGGCAACACTGAAGCTTTCTTT.

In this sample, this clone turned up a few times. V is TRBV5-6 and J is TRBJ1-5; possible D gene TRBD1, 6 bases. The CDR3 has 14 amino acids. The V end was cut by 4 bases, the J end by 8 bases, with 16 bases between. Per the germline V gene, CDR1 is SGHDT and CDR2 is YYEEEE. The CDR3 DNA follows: TGTGCCAGCAGCGTACAGGGTAGGGGGAAGCCCCAGCATTTT. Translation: CASSVQGRGKPQHF.

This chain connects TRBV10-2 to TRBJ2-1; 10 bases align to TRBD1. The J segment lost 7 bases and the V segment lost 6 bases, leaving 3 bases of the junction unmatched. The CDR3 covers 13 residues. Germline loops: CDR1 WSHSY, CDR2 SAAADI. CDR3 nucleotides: TGCGCCAGCAGGAGACAGGGGGCAAATGAGCAGTTCTTC. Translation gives CASRRQGANEQFF.

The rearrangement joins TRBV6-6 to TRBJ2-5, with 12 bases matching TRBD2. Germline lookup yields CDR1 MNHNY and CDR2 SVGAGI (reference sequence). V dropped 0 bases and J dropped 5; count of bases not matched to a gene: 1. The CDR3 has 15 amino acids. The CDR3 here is CASSYSTSGSETQYF. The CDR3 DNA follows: TGTGCCAGCAGTTACTCGACTAGCGGGAGTGAGACCCAGTACTTC.

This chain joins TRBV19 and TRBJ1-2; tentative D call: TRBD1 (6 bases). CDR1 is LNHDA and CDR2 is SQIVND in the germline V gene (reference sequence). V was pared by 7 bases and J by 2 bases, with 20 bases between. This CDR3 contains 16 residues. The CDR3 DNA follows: TGTGCCAGTAATACAAGAACCGGGGGGGGCAACTATGGCTACACCTTC. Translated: CASNTRTGGGNYGYTF.

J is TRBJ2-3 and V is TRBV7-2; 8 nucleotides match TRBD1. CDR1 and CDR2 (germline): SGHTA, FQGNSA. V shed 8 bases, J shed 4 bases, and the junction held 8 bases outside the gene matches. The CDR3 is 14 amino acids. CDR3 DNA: TGTGCCAGCCACCTCAGACAGGGGCCAGATACGCAGTATTTT. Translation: CASHLRQGPDTQYF.

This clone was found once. The CDR3 DNA is TGTGCCAGCTCAGCGACAGGGGGCGTAATCTTTGAGCAGTTCTTC. It translates to CASSATGGVIFEQFF. The chain employs TRBV18 and TRBJ2-1, with 10 bases fitting TRBD1. The CDR3 extends over 15 amino acids. Trimming cost V 5 bases and J 9 bases; bases outside gene matches: 10. From germline, CDR1 is KGHSH and CDR2 LQKENI.

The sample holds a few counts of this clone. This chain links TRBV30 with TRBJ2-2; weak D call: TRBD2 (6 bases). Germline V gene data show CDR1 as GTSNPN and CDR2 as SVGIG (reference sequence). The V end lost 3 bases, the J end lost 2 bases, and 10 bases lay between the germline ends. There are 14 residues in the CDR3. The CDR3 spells CAWRRDTNTGELFF. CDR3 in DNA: TGTGCCTGGAGGCGGGATACCAACACCGGGGAGCTGTTTTTT.

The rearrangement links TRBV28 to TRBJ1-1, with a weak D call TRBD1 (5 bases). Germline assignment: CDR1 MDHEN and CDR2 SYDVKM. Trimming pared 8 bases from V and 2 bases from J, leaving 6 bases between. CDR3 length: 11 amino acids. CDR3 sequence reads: CASQGNTEAFF. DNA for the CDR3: TGTGCCAGCCAGGGTAACACTGAAGCTTTCTTT.

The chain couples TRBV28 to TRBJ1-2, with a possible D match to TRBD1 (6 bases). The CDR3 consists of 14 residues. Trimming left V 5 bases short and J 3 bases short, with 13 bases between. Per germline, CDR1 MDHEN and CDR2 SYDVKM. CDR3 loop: CASSVSGQYYGYTF. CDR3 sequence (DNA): TGTGCCAGCAGTGTTTCAGGACAGTACTATGGCTACACCTTC.

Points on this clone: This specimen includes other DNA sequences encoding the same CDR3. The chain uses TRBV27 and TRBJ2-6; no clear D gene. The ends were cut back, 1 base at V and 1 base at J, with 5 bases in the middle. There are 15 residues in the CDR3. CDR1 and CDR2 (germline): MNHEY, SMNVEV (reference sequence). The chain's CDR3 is CASSLWASGANVLTF. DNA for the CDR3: TGTGCCAGCAGTTTATGGGCATCTGGGGCCAACGTCCTGACTTTC.